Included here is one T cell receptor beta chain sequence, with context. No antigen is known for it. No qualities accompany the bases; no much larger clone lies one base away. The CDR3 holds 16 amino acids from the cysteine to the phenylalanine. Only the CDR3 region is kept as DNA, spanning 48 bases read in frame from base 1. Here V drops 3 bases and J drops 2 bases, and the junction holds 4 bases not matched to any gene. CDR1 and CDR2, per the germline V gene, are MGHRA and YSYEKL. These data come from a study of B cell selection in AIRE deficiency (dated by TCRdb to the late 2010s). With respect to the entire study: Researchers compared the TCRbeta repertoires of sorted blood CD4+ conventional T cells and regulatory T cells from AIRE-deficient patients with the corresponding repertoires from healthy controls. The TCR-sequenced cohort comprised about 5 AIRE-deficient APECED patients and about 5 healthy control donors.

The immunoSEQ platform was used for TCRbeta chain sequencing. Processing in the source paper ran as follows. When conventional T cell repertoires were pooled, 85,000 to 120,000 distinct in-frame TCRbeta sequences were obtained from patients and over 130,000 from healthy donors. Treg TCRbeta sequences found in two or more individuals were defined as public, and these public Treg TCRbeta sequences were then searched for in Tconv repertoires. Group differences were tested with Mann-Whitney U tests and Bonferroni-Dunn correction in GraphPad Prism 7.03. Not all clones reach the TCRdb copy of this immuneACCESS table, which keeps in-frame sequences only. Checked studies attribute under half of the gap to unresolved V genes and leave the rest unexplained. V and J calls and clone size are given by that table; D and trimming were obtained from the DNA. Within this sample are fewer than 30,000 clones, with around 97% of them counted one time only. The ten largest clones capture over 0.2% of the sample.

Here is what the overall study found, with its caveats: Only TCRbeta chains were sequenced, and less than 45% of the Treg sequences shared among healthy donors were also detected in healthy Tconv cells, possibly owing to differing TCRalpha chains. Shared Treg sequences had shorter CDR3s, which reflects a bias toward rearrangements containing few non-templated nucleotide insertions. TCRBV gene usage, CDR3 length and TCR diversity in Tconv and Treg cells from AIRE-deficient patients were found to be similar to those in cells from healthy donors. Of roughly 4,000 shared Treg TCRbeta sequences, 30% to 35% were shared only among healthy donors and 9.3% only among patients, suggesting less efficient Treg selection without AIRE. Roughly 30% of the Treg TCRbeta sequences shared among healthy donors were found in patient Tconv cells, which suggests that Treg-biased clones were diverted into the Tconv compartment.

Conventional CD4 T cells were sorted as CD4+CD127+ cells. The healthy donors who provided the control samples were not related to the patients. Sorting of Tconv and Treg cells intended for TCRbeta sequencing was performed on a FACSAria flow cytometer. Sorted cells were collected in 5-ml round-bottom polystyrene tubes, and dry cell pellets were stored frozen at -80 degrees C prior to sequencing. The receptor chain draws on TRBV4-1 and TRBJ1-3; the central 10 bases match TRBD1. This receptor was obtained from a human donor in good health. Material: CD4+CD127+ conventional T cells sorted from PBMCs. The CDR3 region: CASSQLGTGAGNTIYF. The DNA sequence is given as TGCGCCAGCAGCCAGCTAGGGACAGGGGCTGGAAACACCATATATTTT.